A single sample gave rise to the 15 T cell receptor beta chains below, sequenced in a study of T-cell memory formation after mild COVID-19 (dated by TCRdb to the early 2020s). The library came from 5' RACE. The reads were generated on an Illumina NovaSeq 6000. In-frame beta chains were kept once TCRdb had trimmed the public reads at Q25 with fastp and called clones with MiXCR. Each CDR3 protein appears once, grouped with its most common genes and DNA. The sample has approximately 580,000 distinct CDR3 sequences on record, roughly 21% of them singletons. Approximately 13% of the sample comes from the top ten. Input material: PBMCs or a T cell subset sorted from them (not recorded which). These receptors originate from an adult woman who had mild COVID-19 (a few samples of this study predate the infection). The sample titles of this study are shuffled in the database, so cell type and time point are left out; the donor was told from shared clones.

This clonotype was seen a few times. The chain joins TRBV4-1 to TRBJ2-3; D ambiguous. The CDR3 runs 13 residues. The germline gives CDR1 MGHRA, CDR2 YSYEKL. V lost 3 bases and J 10 bases, leaving 14 bases between the germline ends. CDR3 region: CASSHIGPAAQYF. CDR3 DNA: TGCGCCAGCAGCCATATTGGACCCGCTGCGCAGTATTTT.

This chain connects TRBV24-1 to TRBJ2-3, with 9 bases matching TRBD2. V gave up 3 bases and J gave up 0 bases; unmatched junction bases: 9. Germline values: CDR1 KGHDR, CDR2 SFDVKD. The CDR3 covers 18 residues. The CDR3: CATSDEGASGESTDTQYF. DNA of the CDR3: TGTGCCACCAGTGATGAAGGGGCTAGCGGGGAAAGCACAGATACGCAGTATTTT.

Worth noting for this clonotype: At one of its ends the junction is not consistent with the germline gene, which may arise from a read error. This chain connects TRBV7-9 to TRBJ2-7; 8 bases line up with TRBD1. The V gene's germline CDR1 is SEHNR and CDR2 FQNEAQ (reference sequence). This CDR3 has 16 amino acids. The CDR3 is CASSIEDRVPISSWNF. The CDR3 DNA sequence: TGTGCCAGCAGCATAGAGGACAGGGTCCCTATCAGCTCGTGGAACTTC.

The rearrangement joins TRBV12-3 or TRBV12-4 to TRBJ2-3; TRBD2 agrees at 13 bases. V was pared by 6 bases and J by 3 bases, with 3 bases of the junction left unmatched. The CDR3 is made up of 15 amino acids. CDR3 DNA: TGTGCCAGCAGCGGACTAGCGGGGGTTACAGATACGCAGTATTTT. Amino acids: CASSGLAGVTDTQYF.

The table lists this clonotype with a few counts. The V and J genes are TRBV4-2 and TRBJ2-5; D is unresolved. The CDR3 length is 15 residues. V gave up 3 bases and J gave up 4 bases, with 15 bases separating them. Germline V gives CDR1 LGHNA, CDR2 YNFKEQ. As DNA, the CDR3 is TGTGCCAGCAGCCAGACGGCAGAGGCGACAGAGACCCAGTACTTC. Translating gives CASSQTAEATETQYF.

The table lists this clonotype with a few counts. J is TRBJ2-3 and V is TRBV12-3 or TRBV12-4; 10 nucleotides match TRBD2. The CDR3 extends over 15 amino acids. Unmatched junction bases numbered 7, after V lost 5 bases and J lost 5 bases. The CDR3 here is CASSPERGGRDTQYF. The CDR3 DNA is TGTGCCAGCAGTCCTGAGCGGGGGGGCAGAGATACGCAGTATTTT.

The chain joins TRBV11-2 to TRBJ2-1, with 7 bases fitting TRBD1. Trimming at V came to 4 bases and at J to 6 bases, leaving 6 bases not matched to a gene. CDR1 is SGHAT, CDR2 FQNNGV, per germline. The CDR3 loop spans 14 amino acids. The CDR3: CASSSWDSPNEQFF. CDR3 nucleotides: TGTGCCAGCAGCTCATGGGACAGCCCCAATGAGCAGTTCTTC.

This clonotype was observed once. This chain uses TRBV12-3 or TRBV12-4 with TRBJ1-2, with TRBD1 identical over 7 bases. CDR3 length: 16 amino acids. V was clipped by 8 bases and J by 3 bases; unmatched bases: 15. Here the CDR3 reads CASPPRTGVLYYGYTF. The CDR3 region has the DNA TGTGCCAGCCCCCCTCGGACAGGTGTCCTCTACTATGGCTACACCTTC.

The rearrangement joins TRBV12-3 or TRBV12-4 to TRBJ2-2; D may be TRBD2 (6 bases). The CDR3 totals 18 residues. V was shortened by 2 bases and J by 0 bases, with 16 bases between the two germline ends. CDR3 bases: TGTGCCAGCAGTTTAAGGCGCGTGGGGGGAACGAACACCGGGGAGCTGTTTTTT. Translated: CASSLRRVGGTNTGELFF.

This clonotype was picked up a small number of times. The chain is built from TRBV5-5 and TRBJ1-2; D not certain. Between the trimmed V and J ends, which lost 6 bases and 6 bases, there was a span of 15 bases. CDR1 SGHKS and CDR2 YYEKEE come from the germline V gene (reference sequence). The CDR3 contains 13 residues. The CDR3: CASTNSLQDGYTF. CDR3 nucleotide sequence: TGTGCCAGCACCAACAGCCTTCAGGATGGCTACACCTTC.

The chain joins TRBV11-3 to TRBJ1-2, with 7 positions matching TRBD1. J was trimmed by 3 bases and V by 8 bases; bases with no gene match: 12. Germline V gene sequence: CDR1 SGHNT, CDR2 YENEEA. CDR3 length: 15 amino acids. The CDR3 nucleotides are TGTGCCAGCGGGACCCGAGCGCAGGGGGACTATGGCTACACCTTC. This codes for CASGTRAQGDYGYTF.

V gene TRBV6-5 combines with J gene TRBJ1-4; no clear D. V was trimmed by 6 bases and J by 6 bases, leaving 17 bases between them. The CDR3 covers 15 residues. CDR1 is MNHEY, CDR2 SVGAGI, per germline. The CDR3 loop is CASRLLGGLDEKLFF. CDR3 nucleotides: TGTGCCAGCAGGCTCCTGGGCGGGCTTGATGAAAAACTGTTTTTT.

The genes are TRBV24-1 and TRBJ2-3, with 12 nucleotides matching TRBD2. The CDR3 contains 17 residues. The V and J ends lost 3 bases and 0 bases, in that order; junction bases with no gene match: 3. CDR1 is KGHDR and CDR2 is SFDVKD in the germline V gene. CDR3 bases: TGTGCCACCAGTGATAGAGGACTAGCGGGGAGCACAGATACGCAGTATTTT. Amino acid sequence: CATSDRGLAGSTDTQYF.

This clonotype showed up just a few times. The chain employs TRBV20-1 and TRBJ2-1, with no clear D. V was pared by 0 bases and J by 7 bases, with 19 bases between. The CDR3 contains 16 residues. In germline, CDR1 is DFQATT, CDR2 SNEGSKA (reference sequence). This chain's CDR3 is CSARDLGPALENEQFF. DNA of the CDR3: TGCAGTGCTAGAGATCTCGGGCCCGCCTTGGAAAATGAGCAGTTCTTC.

The table lists this clonotype with a few counts. This chain links TRBV6-1 with TRBJ2-1, with D unresolved. V dropped 6 bases and J dropped 5 bases, with 11 bases sitting between them. Germline CDR1 MNHNS, CDR2 SASEGT. The CDR3 consists of 13 residues. The CDR3 spells CASRDDLNNEQFF. DNA for the CDR3: TGTGCCAGCAGGGATGACCTCAACAATGAGCAGTTCTTC.